Listed below are T cell receptor beta chains from one sample, sequenced in a study of T-cell reconstitution after alpha-beta-depleted transplantation in children. TCRdb re-derived calls from the PCR reads in MiXCR, one entry per CDR3 protein. The sample consists of fewer than 250,000 distinct CDR3 sequences, under 9.5% of them appearing once. The material was PBMCs, mostly from graft donor cells, obtained 180 days after TCRalphabeta/CD19-depleted stem cell transplant. These receptor sequences come from a male patient aged 10 to 17 who had a stem cell transplant for acute lymphoblastic leukemia, so the T cells may come from the graft donor. Each CDR3 is given with its conserved first and last residue. A D gene is named only where the DNA matches it firmly. Clone size, where shown, is once, few, many, or a class for clones that have expanded.

>TRBV20-1|TRBJ1-5|NA|many
TGCAGTGCTCATCCGGGGCCCAATCAGCCCCAGCATTTT
CSAHPGPNQPQHF
>TRBV6-1|TRBJ1-1|TRBD1|few
TGTGCCAGCAGCACGACAGGGGTAGACACTGAAGCTTTCTTT
CASSTTGVDTEAFF
>TRBV5-1|TRBJ1-4|NA|many
TGCGCCAGCAGCTTTTTAGCAACTAATGAAAAACTGTTTTTT
CASSFLATNEKLFF
>TRBV28|TRBJ1-5|NA|NA
TGTGCCAGCAGACAGGGTGGGGGCAATCGGCCCCAGCATTTT
CASRQGGGNRPQHF
>TRBV4-2|TRBJ1-3|NA|once
TGTGCCAGCAGCCGCACGCTCCACTCTGGAAACACCATATATTTT
CASSRTLHSGNTIYF
>TRBV7-6|TRBJ1-1|NA|few
TGTGCCAGCAGCTTACCTGGACAGCCGACTGAAGCTTTCTTT
CASSLPGQPTEAFF
>TRBV5-6|TRBJ2-2|TRBD2|many
TGTGCCAGCAGCCTGACTAGCGGGAGGGCCCGAGGGGAGCTGTTTTTT
CASSLTSGRARGELFF
>TRBV7-2|TRBJ1-1|NA|many
TGTGCCAGCAGCTTAGAGGGCCAAACCACTGAAGCTTTCTTT
CASSLEGQTTEAFF
>TRBV3-1|TRBJ1-1|TRBD1|many
TGTGCCAGCAGCCTATCGGACAGGGGGCATACTGAAGCTTTCTTT
CASSLSDRGHTEAFF
>TRBV6-2/TRBV6-3|TRBJ2-2|NA|many
TGTGCCAGCAGTAGTCTGGCTGCGGAGCACACCGGGGAGCTGTTTTTT
CASSSLAAEHTGELFF
>TRBV23-1|TRBJ2-7|NA|many
TGCGCCAGCAGTCAGCGTAGATCAGGGGGGTCCCTAGACGAGCAGTACTTC
CASSQRRSGGSLDEQYF
>TRBV20-1|TRBJ2-2|TRBD1|many
TGCAGTGCTAGAGAAAGGGACAGCCCCGGGGAGCTGTTTTTT
CSARERDSPGELFF
>TRBV4-3|TRBJ2-1|TRBD2|many
TGCGCCAGCAGCCAAGCTCGGGCTAGCGGCGGCAATGAGCAGTTCTTC
CASSQARASGGNEQFF
>TRBV11-2|TRBJ2-1|TRBD2|many
TGTGCCAGCAGTTCTACCGTCCGACTAGCGGGGGGGCCAAGAAATGAGCAGTTCTTC
CASSSTVRLAGGPRNEQFF
>TRBV20-1|TRBJ2-1|NA|many
TGCAGTGCGAGTACAGGGTCAGCCTACAATGAGCAGTTCTTC
CSASTGSAYNEQFF
>TRBV18|TRBJ2-2|NA|few
TGTGCCAGCTCACCCATTCCGGGGGATAACACCGGGGAGCTGTTTTTT
CASSPIPGDNTGELFF
>TRBV28|TRBJ2-5|NA|many
TGTGCCAGCAGTTTAAGGGCGTGGGGGAGGTTCGAAGAGACCCAGTACTTC
CASSLRAWGRFEETQYF
>TRBV20-1|TRBJ1-5|TRBD1|many
TGCAGTGCAATCTCAGGGGGTGGGGATCAGCCCCAGCATTTT
CSAISGGGDQPQHF